Below, 28 T cell receptor beta chains from the same sample are listed, as sequenced in a study of shared clonotypes between healthy human individuals. Only in-frame clones appear in the TCRdb table, and some are missing; sequencing was by immunoSEQ multiplex PCR. The table includes roughly 2.5 million clones, approximately 94% detected once. Sequenced material: naive CD4+ T cells sorted from blood. Documented subset: CD45RA+ positively selected. These receptors all stem from a man aged 18 to 30 in good health.

The rearrangement uses TRBV5-1 and TRBJ2-1, with unresolved D. Per germline, CDR1 SGHRS and CDR2 YFSETQ. This CDR3 is 13 amino acids long. The V end lost 4 bases, the J end lost 6 bases, and 11 bases lay between the germline ends. The CDR3 nucleotides read TGCGCCAGCAGCACATTCCTAGGCAATGAGCAGTTCTTC. It is translated as CASSTFLGNEQFF.

In DNA form, the CDR3 reads TGTGCCACCAGCAGAGATCAGGGGGGGCAGAGGGCTGAAGCTTTCTTT. Its translation: CATSRDQGGQRAEAFF. The V gene is TRBV15, the J gene TRBJ1-1, with TRBD1 matching over 7 bases. Unmatched junction bases numbered 10, after V lost 0 bases and J lost 6 bases. In germline, CDR1 is LNHNV, CDR2 YYDKDF (reference sequence). The CDR3 is made up of 16 amino acids.

Note on this clone: This specimen includes other DNA sequences encoding the same CDR3. The V and J genes are TRBV5-4 and TRBJ2-7; 7 nucleotides match TRBD2. Germline values: CDR1 SGHNT, CDR2 YYREEE (reference sequence). The CDR3 runs 13 residues. V lost 4 bases to trimming and J lost 4 bases; unmatched junction nucleotides: 5. CDR3 nucleotides: TGTGCCAGCAGCCTGGTCGGGGGGTACGAGCAGTACTTC. The encoded protein is CASSLVGGYEQYF.

The CDR3 DNA reads as TGTGCCAGCAGAACACCACCAGGGGGAAGAAGCTCTGGAAACACCATATATTTT. Translating it yields CASRTPPGGRSSGNTIYF. The gene calls are TRBV13 and TRBJ1-3; 7 bases align to TRBD1. This CDR3 has 18 residues. J lost 0 bases, V lost 6 bases, and 14 bases had no gene match. The germline CDR1 and CDR2 sequences are PRHDT and FYEKMQ (reference sequence). The full variable domain, its missing parts supplied by reference TRBV13 and TRBJ1-3, is AAGVIQSPRHLIKEKRETATLKCYPIPRHDTVYWYQQGPGQDPQFLISFYEKMQSDKGSIPDRFSAQQFSDYHSELNMSSLELGDSALYFCASRTPPGGRSSGNTIYFGEGSWLTVV.

The chain is built from TRBV28 and TRBJ2-7; 7 nucleotides line up with TRBD1. In germline, CDR1 is MDHEN, CDR2 SYDVKM. Trimming removed 7 bases from V and 6 bases from J; junction bases left unmatched: 15. CDR3 size: 15 residues. Written as DNA, the CDR3 is TGTGCCAGCATAATTCAAGGACAGGCCCTCACCGAGCAGTACTTC. It encodes CASIIQGQALTEQYF.

V gene TRBV29-1 combines with J gene TRBJ2-4, with 12 bases lining up with TRBD2. The CDR3 consists of 17 residues. V shed 5 bases and J 3 bases; nucleotides not matched to a gene: 11. Germline assignment: CDR1 SQVTM and CDR2 ANQGSEA. The CDR3 sequence is CSVWASGGAGGKNIQYF. CDR3 DNA sequence: TGCAGCGTTTGGGCTAGCGGGGGGGCCGGGGGCAAAAACATTCAGTACTTC.

This CDR3 is CASSQLQGAEAFF. The CDR3 DNA reads TGTGCCAGCAGCCAGCTCCAGGGGGCTGAAGCTTTCTTT. The rearrangement uses TRBV28 and TRBJ1-1; 7 bases map to TRBD1. Germline V gene lookup returns CDR1 MDHEN and CDR2 SYDVKM. V lost 6 bases and J lost 6; bases outside the gene matches: 7. CDR3 length equals 13 residues.

In DNA form, the CDR3 reads TGTGCCACCAGCATGGGACTAGCGGGCCTTTCCTACGAGCAGTACTTC. Translating gives CATSMGLAGLSYEQYF. This chain joins TRBV15 and TRBJ2-7; 12 nucleotides match TRBD2. This CDR3 has 16 residues. V dropped 4 bases and J dropped 1; count of bases not matched to a gene: 5. Per the germline V gene, CDR1 is LNHNV and CDR2 is YYDKDF (reference sequence).

The chain joins TRBV5-4 to TRBJ1-3, with D possibly matching TRBD1 (5 bases). The CDR3 runs to 12 residues. The V gene's germline CDR1 is SGHNT and CDR2 YYREEE (reference sequence). The ends were cut back, 7 bases at V and 1 base at J, with 6 bases in the middle. The CDR3 sequence is CASQGSGNTIYF. In DNA, the CDR3 is TGTGCCAGCCAGGGATCTGGAAACACCATATATTTT.

The chain uses TRBV6-5 and TRBJ1-2; 10 bases are a match to TRBD1. The CDR3 runs 16 residues. Germline loops: CDR1 MNHEY, CDR2 SVGAGI. V lost 1 base and J lost 4; bases outside the gene matches: 6. The CDR3 DNA sequence: TGTGCCAGCAGTTACTGGACAGGGGGTTACGGCTATGGCTACACCTTC. It encodes CASSYWTGGYGYGYTF.

V gene TRBV28 combines with J gene TRBJ2-2; D remains ambiguous. Germline assignment: CDR1 MDHEN and CDR2 SYDVKM. CDR3 length: 13 residues. Trimming pared 4 bases from V and 6 bases from J, leaving 9 bases between. The CDR3 DNA sequence: TGTGCCAGCAGTTCGCGACCGTCCGGGGAGCTGTTTTTT. Protein: CASSSRPSGELFF.

This clone was seen just once. The gene calls are TRBV5-4 and TRBJ1-6; D possibly corresponds to TRBD1 (5 bases). There are 15 residues in the CDR3. Trimming cost V 4 bases and J 4 bases, with 12 bases left between them. The germline V gene has CDR1 SGHNT and CDR2 YYREEE (reference sequence). The CDR3 region is CASSRGTSYNSPLHF. The CDR3 bases are TGTGCCAGCAGCAGAGGGACCTCTTATAATTCACCCCTCCACTTT.

This clone has just one count. The chain joins TRBV6-5 to TRBJ1-1; 9 nucleotides match TRBD1. The germline V gene encodes CDR1 MNHEY and CDR2 SVGAGI. CDR3 size: 15 residues. V lost 6 bases, J lost 6 bases, and 11 bases stayed unmatched. This chain's CDR3 is CASRPTGGATAEAFF. The CDR3 nucleotides read TGTGCCAGCAGACCCACAGGGGGCGCGACGGCTGAAGCTTTCTTT.

The chain employs TRBV5-1 and TRBJ1-1; D is possibly TRBD1 (5 bases). This CDR3 comprises 16 residues. The germline V gene encodes CDR1 SGHRS and CDR2 YFSETQ. V gave up 0 bases and J gave up 0 bases, with 12 bases separating them. CDR3 region: CASSLGDLRVNTEAFF. CDR3 sequence (DNA): TGCGCCAGCAGCTTGGGGGACTTGAGGGTGAACACTGAAGCTTTCTTT.

This sequence joins TRBV5-1 and TRBJ2-7; maybe TRBD2 (6 bases). This CDR3 has 13 residues. Trimming stripped 3 bases from V and 3 bases from J, with 10 bases between. Looked up from germline, CDR1 is SGHRS and CDR2 is YFSETQ. The CDR3 sequence: CASSSARDYEQYF. DNA of the CDR3: TGCGCCAGCAGCTCCGCGCGGGACTACGAGCAGTACTTC.

This chain connects TRBV27 to TRBJ2-4, with 14 bases matching TRBD2. The CDR3 consists of 15 residues. Per germline, CDR1 MNHEY and CDR2 SMNVEV (reference sequence). The ends lost 9 bases at V and 7 bases at J; junction bases unmatched: 8. This chain's CDR3 is CASTGLAGAFNIQYF. CDR3 nucleotide sequence: TGTGCCAGTACGGGACTAGCGGGAGCATTTAACATTCAGTACTTC.

Remarks on this clone: Other DNA sequences of this sample code for an identical CDR3. The rearrangement links TRBV19 to TRBJ1-1; the D gene is possibly TRBD1 (5 bases). Germline CDR1 is LNHDA and CDR2 is SQIVND (reference sequence). V gave up 3 bases and J gave up 1 base, with 12 bases separating them. The CDR3 is 15 residues long. CDR3 sequence reads: CASSINRGSNTEAFF. The CDR3 coding sequence is TGTGCCAGTAGTATCAATCGGGGGTCGAACACTGAAGCTTTCTTT.

The chain couples TRBV18 to TRBJ2-3, with D possibly matching TRBD2 (5 bases). CDR3 length equals 15 residues. CDR1 is KGHSH and CDR2 is LQKENI in the germline V gene. Trimming left V 4 bases short and J 5 bases short, with 16 bases between. CDR3 bases: TGTGCCAGCTCACTTTTCGAGGGCAGAGGAGATACGCAGTATTTT. As protein: CASSLFEGRGDTQYF.

This chain links TRBV7-2 with TRBJ2-7; unclear D gene. Germline assignment: CDR1 SGHTA and CDR2 FQGNSA. V was shortened by 1 base and J by 6 bases, with 16 bases between the two germline ends. The CDR3 loop spans 15 amino acids. CDR3: CASSLGPRSHGEQYF. CDR3 nucleotide sequence: TGTGCCAGCAGCTTAGGACCGCGATCCCATGGCGAGCAGTACTTC.

This clone was observed a single time. The CDR3 DNA follows: TGTGCCAGCAGCGACTTTGAGAGGGATAATTCACCCCTCCACTTT. This encodes CASSDFERDNSPLHF. V gene TRBV7-2 combines with J gene TRBJ1-6, with D hard to call. Looked up from germline, CDR1 is SGHTA and CDR2 is FQGNSA. Trimming took 5 bases from V and 5 from J, leaving 13 bases between them. The CDR3 totals 15 residues.

The chain couples TRBV6-1 to TRBJ2-1; the match to TRBD1 covers 9 bases. CDR1 is MNHNS and CDR2 is SASEGT in the germline V gene. After removal of 6 bases from V and 15 bases from J, the junction contained 9 bases not matched to a gene. The CDR3 is 12 amino acids. The CDR3 region has the DNA TGTGCCAGCAGAGATACAGGGGGCTCAAGGTTCTTC. Amino acid sequence: CASRDTGGSRFF.

This chain links TRBV27 with TRBJ1-2; tentative D call: TRBD1 (5 bases). Trimming took 3 bases from V and 7 from J, leaving 15 bases between them. The length of the CDR3 is 14 residues. Germline CDR1 is MNHEY and CDR2 is SMNVEV (reference sequence). The CDR3: CASSFRAGNGGYTF. CDR3 in DNA: TGTGCCAGCAGTTTTAGAGCAGGGAATGGTGGCTACACCTTC.

The chain recombines TRBV10-3 with TRBJ1-1; weak D call: TRBD1 (6 bases). The CDR3 consists of 14 residues. V lost 8 bases, J lost 5 bases, and 18 bases lay in between. Germline CDR1 ENHRY, CDR2 SYGVKD. The chain's CDR3 is CAIGPQGGTTEAFF. The CDR3 DNA reads TGTGCCATCGGGCCACAGGGTGGGACGACTGAAGCTTTCTTT.

The gene calls are TRBV7-2 and TRBJ1-2; 9 bases align to TRBD1. Germline assignment: CDR1 SGHTA and CDR2 FQGNSA. V was clipped by 1 base and J by 4 bases; unmatched bases: 7. CDR3 size: 16 residues. CDR3 residues: CASSLDYRGQSYGYTF. CDR3 in DNA: TGTGCCAGCAGCTTAGACTACAGGGGGCAAAGCTATGGCTACACCTTC.

This clone showed up just once. The chain uses TRBV5-6 and TRBJ2-5; a possible D gene is TRBD1 (5 bases). CDR3 size: 15 residues. CDR1 is SGHDT, CDR2 YYEEEE, per germline. Between the trimmed V and J ends, which lost 4 bases and 5 bases, there was a span of 18 bases. The CDR3 region is CASSPQGRARETQYF. The CDR3, as DNA: TGTGCCAGCAGCCCCCAGGGAAGGGCTAGGGAGACCCAGTACTTC.

The rearrangement uses TRBV7-2 and TRBJ2-5; 7 bases agree with TRBD2. The V segment lost 4 bases and the J segment 7 bases; nucleotides outside the gene matches: 21. This CDR3 comprises 18 residues. Germline-derived CDR1 and CDR2 are SGHTA and FQGNSA. CDR3 DNA sequence: TGTGCCAGCAGCTCTAAGCGGCTGTGGGGACTACCTCTAGGGACCCAGTACTTC. This translates into CASSSKRLWGLPLGTQYF.

On this clone itself: Different DNA sequences within this sample yield the same CDR3. This chain joins TRBV2 and TRBJ2-3; D remains unclear. Trimming removed 6 bases from V and 2 bases from J, with 6 bases in between. This CDR3 is built from 12 residues. The V gene's germline CDR1 is SNHLY and CDR2 FYNNEI. CDR3 coding DNA: TGTGCCAGCAGCTTAAACACAGATACGCAGTATTTT. It specifies CASSLNTDTQYF. Based on the CDR3 plus reference TRBV2 and TRBJ2-3, the full variable domain is EPEVTQTPSHQVTQMGQEVILRCVPISNHLYFYWYRQILGQKVEFLVSFYNNEISEKSEIFDDQFSVERPDGSNFTLKIRSTKLEDSAMYFCASSLNTDTQYFGPGTRLTVL.

The chain has TRBV11-1 and TRBJ2-2, with 7 bases matching TRBD1. V gave up 5 bases and J gave up 0 bases; unmatched junction bases: 3. Germline values: CDR1 SGHAT, CDR2 FQDESV (reference sequence). This CDR3 has 15 residues. CDR3 sequence (DNA): TGTGCCAGCAGCCCTCAGGGGGCGAACACCGGGGAGCTGTTTTTT. Translating gives CASSPQGANTGELFF.